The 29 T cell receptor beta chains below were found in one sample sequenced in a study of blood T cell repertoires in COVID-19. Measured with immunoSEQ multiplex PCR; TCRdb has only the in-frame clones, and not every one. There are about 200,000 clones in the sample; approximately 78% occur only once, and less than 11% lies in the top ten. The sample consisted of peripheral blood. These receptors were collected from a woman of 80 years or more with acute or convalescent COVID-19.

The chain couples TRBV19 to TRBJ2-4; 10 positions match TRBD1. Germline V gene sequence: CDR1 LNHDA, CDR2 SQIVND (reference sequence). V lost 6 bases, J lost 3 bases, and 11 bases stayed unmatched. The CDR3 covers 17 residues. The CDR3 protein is CASRTRVGTGVKNIQYF. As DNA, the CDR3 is TGTGCCAGTAGAACCCGAGTTGGGACAGGGGTCAAAAACATTCAGTACTTC.

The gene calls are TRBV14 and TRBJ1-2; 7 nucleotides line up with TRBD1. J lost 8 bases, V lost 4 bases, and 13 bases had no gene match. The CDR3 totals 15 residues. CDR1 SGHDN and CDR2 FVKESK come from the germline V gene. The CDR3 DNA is TGTGCCAGCAGCCCCGGCACACAGGGGTATTCGGGCTACACCTTC. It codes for CASSPGTQGYSGYTF.

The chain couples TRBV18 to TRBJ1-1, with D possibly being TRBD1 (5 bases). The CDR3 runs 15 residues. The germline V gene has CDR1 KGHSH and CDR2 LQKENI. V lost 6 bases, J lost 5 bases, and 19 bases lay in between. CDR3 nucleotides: TGTGCCAGCTCCCCCTCGGGGGTGAGTGGGACTGAAGCTTTCTTT. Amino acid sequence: CASSPSGVSGTEAFF. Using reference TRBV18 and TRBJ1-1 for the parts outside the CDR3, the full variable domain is NAGVMQNPRHLVRRRGQEARLRCSPMKGHSHVYWYRQLPEEGLKFMVYLQKENIIDESGMPKERFSAEFPKEGPSILRIQQVVRGDSAAYFCASSPSGVSGTEAFFGQGTRLTVV.

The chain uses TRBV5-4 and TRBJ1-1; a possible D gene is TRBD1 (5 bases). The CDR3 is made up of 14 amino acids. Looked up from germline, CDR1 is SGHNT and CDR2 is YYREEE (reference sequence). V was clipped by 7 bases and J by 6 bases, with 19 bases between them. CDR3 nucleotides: TGTGCCAGCGTCCCGAATGTAGGGGCGTCTGAAGCTTTCTTT. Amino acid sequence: CASVPNVGASEAFF.

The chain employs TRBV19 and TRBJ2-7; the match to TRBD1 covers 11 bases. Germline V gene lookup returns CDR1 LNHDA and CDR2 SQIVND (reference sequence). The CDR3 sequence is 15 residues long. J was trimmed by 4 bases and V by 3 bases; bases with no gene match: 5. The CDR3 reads CASSIGGTGGYEQYF. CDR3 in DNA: TGTGCCAGTAGTATCGGGGGGACAGGGGGATACGAGCAGTACTTC.

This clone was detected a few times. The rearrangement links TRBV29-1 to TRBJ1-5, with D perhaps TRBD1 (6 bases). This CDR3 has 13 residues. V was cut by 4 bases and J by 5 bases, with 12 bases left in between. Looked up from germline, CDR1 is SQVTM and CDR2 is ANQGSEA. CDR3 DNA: TGCAGCGTTGGTGGGGGCAAAGATCAGCCCCAGCATTTT. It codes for CSVGGGKDQPQHF.

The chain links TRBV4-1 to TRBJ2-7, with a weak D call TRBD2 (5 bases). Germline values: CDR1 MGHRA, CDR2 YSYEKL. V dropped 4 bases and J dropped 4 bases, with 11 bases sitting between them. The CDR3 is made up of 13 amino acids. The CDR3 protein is CASSLAGGYEQYF. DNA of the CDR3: TGCGCCAGCAGCCTGGCGGGTGGGTACGAGCAGTACTTC.

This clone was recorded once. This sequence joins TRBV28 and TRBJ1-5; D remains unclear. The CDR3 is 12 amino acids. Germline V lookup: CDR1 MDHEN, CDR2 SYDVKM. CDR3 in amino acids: CQVGRSNQPQHF. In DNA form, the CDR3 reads TGTCAAGTGGGGAGAAGCAATCAGCCCCAGCATTTT.

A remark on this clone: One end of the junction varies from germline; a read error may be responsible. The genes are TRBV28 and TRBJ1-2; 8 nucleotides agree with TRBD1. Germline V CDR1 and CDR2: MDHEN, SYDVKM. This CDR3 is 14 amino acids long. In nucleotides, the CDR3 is TGTGCCAGCAGCTTCCGGACAGGGAACTATGGTTACACCTTC. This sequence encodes CASSFRTGNYGYTF.

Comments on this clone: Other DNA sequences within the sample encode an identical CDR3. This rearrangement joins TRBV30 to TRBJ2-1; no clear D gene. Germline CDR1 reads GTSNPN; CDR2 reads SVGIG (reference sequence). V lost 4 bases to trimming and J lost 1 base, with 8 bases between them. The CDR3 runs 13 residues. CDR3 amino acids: CAWNRGSYNEQFF. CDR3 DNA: TGTGCCTGGAATCGCGGTTCCTACAATGAGCAGTTCTTC.

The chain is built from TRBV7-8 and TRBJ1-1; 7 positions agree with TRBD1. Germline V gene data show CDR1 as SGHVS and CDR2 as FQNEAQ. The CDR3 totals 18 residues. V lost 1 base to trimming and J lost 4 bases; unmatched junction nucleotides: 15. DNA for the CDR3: TGTGCCAGCAGCTTAGGTCCGCAAGGGGGCGGCCATGGCACTGAAGCTTTCTTT. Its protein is CASSLGPQGGGHGTEAFF.

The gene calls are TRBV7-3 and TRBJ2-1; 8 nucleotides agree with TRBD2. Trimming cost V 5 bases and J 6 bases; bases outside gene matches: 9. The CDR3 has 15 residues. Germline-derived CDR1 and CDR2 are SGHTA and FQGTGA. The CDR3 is CASSDGLALGNEQFF. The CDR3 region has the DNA TGTGCCAGCAGCGACGGACTAGCTCTTGGCAATGAGCAGTTCTTC.

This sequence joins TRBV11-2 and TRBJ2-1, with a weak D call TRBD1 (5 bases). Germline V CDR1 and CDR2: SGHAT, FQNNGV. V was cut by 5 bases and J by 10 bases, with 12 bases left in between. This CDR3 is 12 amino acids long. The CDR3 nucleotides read TGTGCCAGCAGCGTACAGGATAGGGAGCAGTTCTTC. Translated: CASSVQDREQFF.

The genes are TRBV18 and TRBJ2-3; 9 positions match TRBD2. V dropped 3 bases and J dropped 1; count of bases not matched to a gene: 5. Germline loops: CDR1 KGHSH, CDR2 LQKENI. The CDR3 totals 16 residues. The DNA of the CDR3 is TGTGCCAGCTCACCTGTTTTAGCGGGGGGCACAGATACGCAGTATTTT. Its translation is CASSPVLAGGTDTQYF.

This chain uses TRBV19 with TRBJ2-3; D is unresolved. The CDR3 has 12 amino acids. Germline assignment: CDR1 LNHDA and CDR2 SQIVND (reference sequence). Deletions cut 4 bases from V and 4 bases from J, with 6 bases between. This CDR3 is CASSTGSDTQYF. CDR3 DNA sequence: TGTGCCAGTAGTACCGGGTCAGATACGCAGTATTTT.

CDR3 sequence reads: CASSPRTGRDTEAFF. In nucleotides, the CDR3 is TGTGCCAGCTCCCCAAGGACAGGGAGGGACACTGAAGCTTTCTTT. This chain links TRBV18 with TRBJ1-1; TRBD1 matches 8 bases. This CDR3 contains 15 residues. CDR1 and CDR2 from the germline V gene are KGHSH and LQKENI. V shed 6 bases, J shed 3 bases, and the junction held 9 bases outside the gene matches.

The CDR3 DNA is TGTGCCAGCAGCTTAAGGACAGGGGTCTCCTACGAGCAGTACTTC. This encodes CASSLRTGVSYEQYF. The rearrangement joins TRBV11-3 to TRBJ2-7, with 9 bases identical to TRBD1. With V trimmed by 2 bases and J by 0 bases, 2 bases remained unmatched. This CDR3 region has 15 residues. Germline values: CDR1 SGHNT, CDR2 YENEEA. Drawing the rest from reference TRBV11-3 and TRBJ2-7, the complete variable domain is EAGVVQSPRYKIIEKKQPVAFWCNPISGHNTLYWYLQNLGQGPELLIRYENEEAVDDSQLPKDRFSAERLKGVDSTLKIQPAELGDSAVYLCASSLRTGVSYEQYFGPGTRLTVT.

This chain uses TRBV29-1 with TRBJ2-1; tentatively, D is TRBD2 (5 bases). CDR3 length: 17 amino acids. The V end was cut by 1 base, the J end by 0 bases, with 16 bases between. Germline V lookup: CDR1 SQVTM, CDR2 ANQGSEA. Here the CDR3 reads CSVEGRRTTSSYNEQFF. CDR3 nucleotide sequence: TGCAGCGTTGAAGGACGTAGGACCACTAGCTCCTACAATGAGCAGTTCTTC.

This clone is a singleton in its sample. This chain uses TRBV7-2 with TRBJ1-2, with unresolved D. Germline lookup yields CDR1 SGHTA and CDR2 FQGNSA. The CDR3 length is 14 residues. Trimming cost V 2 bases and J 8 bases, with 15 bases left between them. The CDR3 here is CASSLPSGVGGYTF. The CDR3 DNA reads TGTGCCAGCAGCTTACCTTCCGGGGTAGGAGGCTACACCTTC.

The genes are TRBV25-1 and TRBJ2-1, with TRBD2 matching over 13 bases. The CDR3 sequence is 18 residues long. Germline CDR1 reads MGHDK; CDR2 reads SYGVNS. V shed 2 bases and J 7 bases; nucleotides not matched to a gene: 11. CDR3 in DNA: TGTGCCAGCAGTGAACCCGAATTGGGGACTAGCGGGACGAATGAGCAGTTCTTC. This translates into CASSEPELGTSGTNEQFF.

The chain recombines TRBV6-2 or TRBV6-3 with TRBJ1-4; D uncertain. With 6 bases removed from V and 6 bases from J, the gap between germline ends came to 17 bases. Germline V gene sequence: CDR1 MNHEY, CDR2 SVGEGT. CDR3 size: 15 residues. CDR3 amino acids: CASSSLRVGYEKLFF. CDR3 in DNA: TGTGCCAGCAGCTCACTTCGGGTTGGATATGAAAAACTGTTTTTT.

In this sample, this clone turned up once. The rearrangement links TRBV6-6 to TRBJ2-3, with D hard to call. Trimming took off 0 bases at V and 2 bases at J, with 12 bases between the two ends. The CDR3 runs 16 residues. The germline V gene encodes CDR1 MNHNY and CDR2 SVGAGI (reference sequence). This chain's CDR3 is CASSYSSAQATDTQYF. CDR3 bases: TGTGCCAGCAGTTACTCCTCGGCCCAGGCCACAGATACGCAGTATTTT.

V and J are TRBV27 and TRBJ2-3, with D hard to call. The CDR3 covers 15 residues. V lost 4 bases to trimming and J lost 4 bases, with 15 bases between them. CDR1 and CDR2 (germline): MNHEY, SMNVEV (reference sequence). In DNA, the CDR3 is TGTGCCAGCAGTTCCCTCCCGCCGGCGGCAGATACGCAGTATTTT. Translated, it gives CASSSLPPAADTQYF.

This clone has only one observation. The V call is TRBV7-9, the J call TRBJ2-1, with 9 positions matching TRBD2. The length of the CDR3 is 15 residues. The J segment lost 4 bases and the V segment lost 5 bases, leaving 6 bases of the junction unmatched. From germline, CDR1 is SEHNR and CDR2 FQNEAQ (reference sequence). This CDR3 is CASSPLAGVYNEQFF. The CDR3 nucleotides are TGTGCCAGCAGCCCCTTAGCGGGAGTTTACAATGAGCAGTTCTTC.

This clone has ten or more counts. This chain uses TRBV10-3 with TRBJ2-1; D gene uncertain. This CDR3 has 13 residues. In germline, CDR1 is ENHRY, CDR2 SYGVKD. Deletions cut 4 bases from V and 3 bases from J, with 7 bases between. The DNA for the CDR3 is TGTGCCATCAGTGCCGTGAGCTACAATGAGCAGTTCTTC. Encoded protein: CAISAVSYNEQFF.

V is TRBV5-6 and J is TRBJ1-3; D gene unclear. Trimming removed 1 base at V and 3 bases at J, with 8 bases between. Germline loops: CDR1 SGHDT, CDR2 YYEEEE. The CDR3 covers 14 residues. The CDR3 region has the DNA TGTGCCAGCAGCTTGTCGGGAGGTGGAAACACCATATATTTT. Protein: CASSLSGGGNTIYF.

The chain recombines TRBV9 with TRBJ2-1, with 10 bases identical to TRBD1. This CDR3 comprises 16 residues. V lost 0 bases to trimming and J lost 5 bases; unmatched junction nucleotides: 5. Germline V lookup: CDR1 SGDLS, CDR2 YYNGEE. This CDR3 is CASSVAGQGVNNEQFF. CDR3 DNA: TGTGCCAGCAGCGTAGCCGGACAGGGGGTAAACAATGAGCAGTTCTTC.

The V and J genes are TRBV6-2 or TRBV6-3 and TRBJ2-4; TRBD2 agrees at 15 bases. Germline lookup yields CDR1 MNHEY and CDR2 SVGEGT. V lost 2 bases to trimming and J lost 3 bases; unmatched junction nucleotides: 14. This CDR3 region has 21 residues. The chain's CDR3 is CASSYPSAGTSGGLGKNIQYF. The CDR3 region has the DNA TGTGCCAGCAGTTACCCAAGCGCCGGGACTAGCGGGGGGTTGGGCAAAAACATTCAGTACTTC.

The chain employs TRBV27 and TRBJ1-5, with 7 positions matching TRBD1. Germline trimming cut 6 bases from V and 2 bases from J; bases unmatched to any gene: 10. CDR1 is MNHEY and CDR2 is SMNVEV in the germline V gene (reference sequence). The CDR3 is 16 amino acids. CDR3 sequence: CASSPTGQTGNQPQHF. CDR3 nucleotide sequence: TGTGCCAGCAGCCCTACGGGACAGACGGGCAATCAGCCCCAGCATTTT.